In its sample, the clone carrying this T cell receptor (beta chain) was seen a few times. The antigen remains undetermined. MiXCR, applied by TCRdb to the reads, yields one record per CDR3 protein. The repertoire includes about half a million distinct CDR3 sequences, roughly 42% of them detected once, and 43% sits in the top ten. There are 13 residues in the CDR3. V lost 5 bases and J 8 bases, leaving 15 bases between the germline ends. CDR1 and CDR2 (germline): SGHAT, FQNNGV. This sample stems from a study of T cell repertoires in cytomegalovirus infection. Turning to the study itself: The authors relied on CMV epitopes, both recently identified HLA-C-restricted and well-studied HLA-B-restricted. Both CMV infection and a matching HLA type were indicated by public TCR beta signatures.

This sequence originates from a human donor in good health (CMV status not recorded). Some clones in this sample may be carry-over from other donors' samples. Material: cultured PBMCs, obtained from culture after CMV antigen stimulation. The rearrangement links TRBV11-2 to TRBJ1-1; the D is unclear. This chain's CDR3 is CASSPNRQTEAFF. As DNA, the CDR3 is TGTGCCAGCAGCCCCAATCGGCAGACCGAAGCTTTCTTT.